This TCR beta chain stems from a study of cytomegalovirus exposure and HLA in healthy donors. Healthy bone marrow donors formed the donor group. The PCR was carried out with 60 Vbeta primers and 13 Jbeta primers. Data came from immunoSEQ multiplex PCR; TCRdb stores just in-frame clones and leaves some out. The sample lists roughly 120,000 clones; roughly 69% were seen once. The germline V gene has CDR1 DFQATT and CDR2 SNEGSKA (reference sequence). The CDR3 runs to 11 residues. Trimming pared 3 bases from V and 6 bases from J, leaving 5 bases between. This TCR was sampled from a woman aged 40-49 years in good health and CMV-seropositive. The sequenced material came from PBMCs. V and J are TRBV20-1 and TRBJ1-4, with D uncertain. CDR3 loop: CSASGYEKLFF. The CDR3 coding sequence is TGCAGTGCTAGCGGTTATGAAAAACTGTTTTTT.